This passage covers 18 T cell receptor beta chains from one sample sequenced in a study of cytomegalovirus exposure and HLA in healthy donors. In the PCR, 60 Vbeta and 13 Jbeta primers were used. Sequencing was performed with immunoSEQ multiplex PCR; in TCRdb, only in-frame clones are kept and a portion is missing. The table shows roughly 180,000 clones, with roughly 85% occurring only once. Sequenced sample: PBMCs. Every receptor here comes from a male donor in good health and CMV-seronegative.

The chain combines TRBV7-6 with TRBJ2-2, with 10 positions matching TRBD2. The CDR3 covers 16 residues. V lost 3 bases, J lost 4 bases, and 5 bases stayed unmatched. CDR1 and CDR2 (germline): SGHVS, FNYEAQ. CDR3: CASSFRASGSTGELFF. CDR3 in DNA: TGTGCCAGCAGCTTCAGGGCTAGCGGGAGCACCGGGGAGCTGTTTTTT.

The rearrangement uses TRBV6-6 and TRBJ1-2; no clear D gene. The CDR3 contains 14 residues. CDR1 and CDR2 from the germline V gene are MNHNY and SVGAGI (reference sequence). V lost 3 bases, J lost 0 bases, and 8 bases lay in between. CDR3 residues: CASSYRGANYGYTF. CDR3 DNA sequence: TGTGCCAGCAGTTATCGGGGAGCTAACTATGGCTACACCTTC.

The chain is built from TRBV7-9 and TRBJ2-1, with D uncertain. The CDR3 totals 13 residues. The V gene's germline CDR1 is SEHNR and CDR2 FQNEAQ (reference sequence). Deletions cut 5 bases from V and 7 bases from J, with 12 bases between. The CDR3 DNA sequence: TGTGCCAGCAGCATCTATAGCCGGAATGAGCAGTTCTTC. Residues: CASSIYSRNEQFF.

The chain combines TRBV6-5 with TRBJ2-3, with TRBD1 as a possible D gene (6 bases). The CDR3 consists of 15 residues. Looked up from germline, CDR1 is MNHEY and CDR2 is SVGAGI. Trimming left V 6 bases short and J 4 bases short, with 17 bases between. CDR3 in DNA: TGTGCCAGCAGACCGAATCAGGACAGACCAGATACGCAGTATTTT. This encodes CASRPNQDRPDTQYF.

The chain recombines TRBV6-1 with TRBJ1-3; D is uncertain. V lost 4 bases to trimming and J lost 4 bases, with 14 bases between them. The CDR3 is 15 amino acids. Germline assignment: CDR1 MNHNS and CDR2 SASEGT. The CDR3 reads CASSVRPEGGNTIYF. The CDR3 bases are TGTGCCAGCAGTGTCCGCCCGGAGGGCGGAAACACCATATATTTT.

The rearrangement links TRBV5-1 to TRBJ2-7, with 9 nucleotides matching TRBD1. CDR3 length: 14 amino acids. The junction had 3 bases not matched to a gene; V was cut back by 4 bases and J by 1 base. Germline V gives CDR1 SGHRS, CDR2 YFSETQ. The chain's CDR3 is CASSAGTGSYEQYF. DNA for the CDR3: TGCGCCAGCAGCGCCGGGACAGGGTCCTACGAGCAGTACTTC.

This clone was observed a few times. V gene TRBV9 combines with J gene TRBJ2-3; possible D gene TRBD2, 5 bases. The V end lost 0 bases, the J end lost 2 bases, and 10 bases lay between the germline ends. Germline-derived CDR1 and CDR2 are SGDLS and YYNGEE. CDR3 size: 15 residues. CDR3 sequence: CASSVEGGPTDTQYF. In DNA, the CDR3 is TGTGCCAGCAGCGTAGAAGGCGGGCCCACAGATACGCAGTATTTT. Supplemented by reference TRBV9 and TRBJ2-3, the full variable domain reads DSGVTQTPKHLITATGQRVTLRCSPRSGDLSVYWYQQSLDQGLQFLIQYYNGEERAKGNILERFSAQQFPDLHSELNLSSLELGDSALYFCASSVEGGPTDTQYFGPGTRLTVL.

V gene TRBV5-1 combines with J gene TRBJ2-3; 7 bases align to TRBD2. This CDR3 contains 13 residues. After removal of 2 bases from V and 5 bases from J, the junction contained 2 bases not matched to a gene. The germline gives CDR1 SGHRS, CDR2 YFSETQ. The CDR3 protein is CASSFIAGDTQYF. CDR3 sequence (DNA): TGCGCCAGCAGCTTCATAGCGGGAGATACGCAGTATTTT.

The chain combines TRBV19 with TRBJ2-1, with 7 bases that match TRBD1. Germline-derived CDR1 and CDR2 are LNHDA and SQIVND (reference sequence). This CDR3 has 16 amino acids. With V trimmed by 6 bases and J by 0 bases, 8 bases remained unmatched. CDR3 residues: CASSETGFSSYNEQFF. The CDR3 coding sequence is TGTGCCAGTAGCGAGACAGGGTTCAGCTCCTACAATGAGCAGTTCTTC.

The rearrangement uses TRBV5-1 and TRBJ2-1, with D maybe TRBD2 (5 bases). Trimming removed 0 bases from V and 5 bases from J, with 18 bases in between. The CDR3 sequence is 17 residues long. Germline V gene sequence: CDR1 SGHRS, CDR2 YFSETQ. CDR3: CASSLGWRLNVDNEQFF. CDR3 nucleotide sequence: TGCGCCAGCAGCTTGGGGTGGAGGCTAAATGTGGACAATGAGCAGTTCTTC.

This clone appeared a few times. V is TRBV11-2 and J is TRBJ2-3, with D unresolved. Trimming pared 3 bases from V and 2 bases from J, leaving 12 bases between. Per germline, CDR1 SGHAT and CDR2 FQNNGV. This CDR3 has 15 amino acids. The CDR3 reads CASSFHAAATDTQYF. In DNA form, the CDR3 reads TGTGCCAGCAGCTTTCACGCGGCAGCCACAGATACGCAGTATTTT.

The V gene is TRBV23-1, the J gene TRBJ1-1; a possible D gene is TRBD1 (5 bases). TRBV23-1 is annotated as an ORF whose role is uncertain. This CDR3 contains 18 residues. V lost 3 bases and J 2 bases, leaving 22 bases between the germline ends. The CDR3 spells CASSHEGMARDFNTEAFF. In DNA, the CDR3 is TGCGCCAGCAGTCATGAGGGTATGGCGAGGGACTTTAACACTGAAGCTTTCTTT.

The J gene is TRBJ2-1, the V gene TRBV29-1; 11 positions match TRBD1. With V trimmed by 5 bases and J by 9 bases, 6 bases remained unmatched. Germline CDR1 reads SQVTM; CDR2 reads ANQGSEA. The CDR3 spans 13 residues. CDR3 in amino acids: CSVRTGGVGEQFF. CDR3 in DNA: TGCAGCGTTCGGACAGGGGGCGTCGGTGAGCAGTTCTTC.

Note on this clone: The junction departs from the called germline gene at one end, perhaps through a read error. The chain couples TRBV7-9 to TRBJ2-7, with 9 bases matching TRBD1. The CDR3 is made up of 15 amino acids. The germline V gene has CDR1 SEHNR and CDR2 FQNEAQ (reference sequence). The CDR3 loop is CSSSKTGTGSESEYF. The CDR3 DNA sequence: TGTTCCAGCAGTAAAACCGGGACAGGGTCGGAAAGTGAGTACTTC.

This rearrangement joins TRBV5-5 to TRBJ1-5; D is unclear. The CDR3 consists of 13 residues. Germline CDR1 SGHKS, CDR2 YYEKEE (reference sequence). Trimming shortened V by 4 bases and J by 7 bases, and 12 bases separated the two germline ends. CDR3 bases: TGTGCCAGCAGCCCATCCCCGGTGCAGCCCCAGCATTTT. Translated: CASSPSPVQPQHF.

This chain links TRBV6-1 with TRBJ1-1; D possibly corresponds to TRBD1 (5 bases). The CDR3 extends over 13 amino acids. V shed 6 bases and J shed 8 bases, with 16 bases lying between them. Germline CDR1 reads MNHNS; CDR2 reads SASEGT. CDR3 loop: CASRGLETEEAFF. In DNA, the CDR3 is TGTGCCAGCAGGGGGTTAGAGACAGAGGAAGCTTTCTTT.

The CDR3 loop is CASSRPSSDTDTQYF. The CDR3 bases are TGTGCCAGCAGCCGACCAAGCAGCGACACAGATACGCAGTATTTT. This chain connects TRBV13 to TRBJ2-3; D is undetermined. CDR1 PRHDT and CDR2 FYEKMQ come from the germline V gene (reference sequence). The CDR3 is made up of 15 amino acids. Deletions cut 5 bases from V and 2 bases from J, with 14 bases between.

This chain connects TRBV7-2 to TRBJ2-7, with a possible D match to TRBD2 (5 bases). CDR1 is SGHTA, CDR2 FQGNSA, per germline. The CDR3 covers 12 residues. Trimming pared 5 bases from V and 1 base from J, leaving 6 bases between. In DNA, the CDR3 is TGTGCCAGCAGCCGGACTTCCTACGAGCAGTACTTC. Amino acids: CASSRTSYEQYF.